The source of this TCR beta chain is a study of shared clonotypes between healthy human individuals. Study summary: For every donor, three CD4 naive, three CD4 memory, two CD8 naive and one CD8 memory plates were used.

The study, taken as a whole, reports: The study generally estimated greater richness for naive than memory subsets. The four-donor shared clonotypes exceeded non-shared clonotypes in generation probability, with non-shared ones scoring lower. It was the few donors that limited the genetic and exposure-history diversity represented.

Generated by immunoSEQ multiplex PCR, the TCRdb table keeps only in-frame clones and is missing some. The profile shows roughly 2.4 million clones, 95% of them singletons. Comments on this clone: What it binds is not known.

This receptor was identified in a young man in good health. Sequencing used naive CD4+ T cells sorted from blood. Subset defined: CD45RA+ positively selected.

The CDR3 DNA follows: TGCAGCGTTGAAGATGTGGCTGAAGCTTTCTTT. This codes for CSVEDVAEAFF. This chain connects TRBV29-1 to TRBJ1-1; no clear D. V gave up 0 bases and J gave up 6 bases, with 5 bases separating them. Germline V gene sequence: CDR1 SQVTM, CDR2 ANQGSEA. The CDR3 runs 11 residues.